The sample holds a few counts of the clone carrying this T cell receptor beta chain. The entry originates in a study of CD8+ T cells in alopecia areata. Treatment indicated: oral pan-JAK inhibitor, 5-10 mg twice daily. After isolation, RNA underwent reverse transcription to generate cDNA as the sequencing template. The protocol was immunoSEQ multiplex PCR, while the TCRdb copy is restricted to in-frame clones and leaves out a portion. The sample contains 150,000 to 200,000 clones, approximately 57% of which appear only once. V shed 4 bases, J shed 7 bases, and the junction held 4 bases outside the gene matches. There are 11 residues in the CDR3. CDR1 and CDR2 from the germline V gene are GTSNPN and SVGIG (reference sequence).

The material was CD4+ T cells sorted from blood, obtained at week 24, from a patient treated with tofacitinib. The TCR was taken from a human donor with alopecia areata. The chain joins TRBV30 to TRBJ2-7; 7 nucleotides agree with TRBD2. The CDR3 DNA follows: TGTGCCTGGACCCCCGGGGGGGAGCAGTACTTC. The encoded protein is CAWTPGGEQYF.